A selection of T cell receptor beta chains follows, all from one sample in a study of blood T cell repertoires in COVID-19. Here immunoSEQ multiplex PCR was the method, and the copy in TCRdb shows in-frame clones only, minus some. Of about 240,000 clones in the sample, approximately 78% were seen once. The specimen sequenced was peripheral blood. These receptor sequences come from an older woman with active or convalescent COVID-19. Both conserved end residues are part of each CDR3. The D gene is left open where the match is weak. Clone sizes are given selectively: once, few, many, or a class where the clone is expanded.

j_call: TRBJ1-4; d_call: .; clone_size: .; v_call: TRBV6-5; cdr3_nt: TGTGCCAGCAGCGACGGGGGACGGACGAATGAAAAACTGTTTTTT; cdr3_aa: CASSDGGRTNEKLFF
j_call: TRBJ2-1; d_call: .; clone_size: .; v_call: TRBV2; cdr3_nt: TGTGCCAGCAGCCGAGGGTTTCGCGGGGTGAATGAGCAGTTCTTC; cdr3_aa: CASSRGFRGVNEQFF
j_call: TRBJ1-2; d_call: .; clone_size: .; v_call: TRBV18; cdr3_nt: TGTGCCAGCTCCCCCCCGGCGCAGGGAGGATTTCCGGAAGGCTACACCTTC; cdr3_aa: CASSPPAQGGFPEGYTF
j_call: TRBJ2-5; d_call: TRBD2; clone_size: .; v_call: TRBV7-8; cdr3_nt: TGTGCCAGCAGCTTAATTAGGCGTAGCGGGGTGGGTTTTGAGACCCAGTACTTC; cdr3_aa: CASSLIRRSGVGFETQYF
j_call: TRBJ2-5; d_call: TRBD1; clone_size: .; v_call: TRBV10-2; cdr3_nt: TGCGCCACCGCCCCGGACAGGGTCCGGGAGACCCAGTACTTC; cdr3_aa: CATAPDRVRETQYF
j_call: TRBJ1-6; d_call: .; clone_size: .; v_call: TRBV7-8; cdr3_nt: TGTGCCAGCAGCTTGACGGAGAATTCACCCCTCCACTTT; cdr3_aa: CASSLTENSPLHF
j_call: TRBJ1-2; d_call: TRBD1; clone_size: .; v_call: TRBV5-4; cdr3_nt: TGTGCCAGCAGCTTGGTACAGGGGGCTGGGGGCTACACCTTC; cdr3_aa: CASSLVQGAGGYTF
j_call: TRBJ1-3; d_call: TRBD1; clone_size: .; v_call: TRBV7-9; cdr3_nt: TGTGCCAGCAGCCTAACAGGGGCGGCTGGAAACACCATATATTTT; cdr3_aa: CASSLTGAAGNTIYF
j_call: TRBJ2-5; d_call: TRBD1; clone_size: .; v_call: TRBV7-9; cdr3_nt: TGTGCCAGCAGCTCCTGGACAGGGCAGGGGACCCAGTACTTC; cdr3_aa: CASSSWTGQGTQYF
j_call: TRBJ2-5; d_call: TRBD2; clone_size: many; v_call: TRBV11-2; cdr3_nt: TGTGCCAGCAGCTTAGAGGGGGGGTCTCAAGAGACCCAGTACTTC; cdr3_aa: CASSLEGGSQETQYF
j_call: TRBJ2-2; d_call: .; clone_size: .; v_call: TRBV24-1; cdr3_nt: TGTGCCACCAGCGAGGGGAACACCGGGGAGCTGTTTTTT; cdr3_aa: CATSEGNTGELFF
j_call: TRBJ1-1; d_call: .; clone_size: .; v_call: TRBV27; cdr3_nt: TGTGCCAGCAGTTTAGTACCTGGGGGGATAACTGAAGCTTTCTTT; cdr3_aa: CASSLVPGGITEAFF
j_call: TRBJ2-3; d_call: .; clone_size: .; v_call: TRBV18; cdr3_nt: TGTGCCAGCTCACCACCGGCGGTTCCCACGCAGTATTTT; cdr3_aa: CASSPPAVPTQYF
j_call: TRBJ2-2; d_call: TRBD1; clone_size: .; v_call: TRBV19; cdr3_nt: TGTGCCAGTCTATGGACAGGGAAGGCCGGGGAGCTGTTTTTT; cdr3_aa: CASLWTGKAGELFF
j_call: TRBJ2-3; d_call: .; clone_size: .; v_call: TRBV3-1/TRBV3-2; cdr3_nt: TGTGCCAGCAGCGGGGGGGCTAAAGATACGCAGTATTTT; cdr3_aa: CASSGGAKDTQYF
j_call: TRBJ1-6; d_call: TRBD1; clone_size: .; v_call: TRBV27; cdr3_nt: TGTGCCAGCAGCCGGGACAGCTTTAATTCACCCCTCCACTTT; cdr3_aa: CASSRDSFNSPLHF
j_call: TRBJ1-6; d_call: TRBD1; clone_size: .; v_call: TRBV4-2; cdr3_nt: TGTGCCAGCAGCCAACGACAGGGGGCGTGGAGCTTCTATAATTCACCCCTCCACTTT; cdr3_aa: CASSQRQGAWSFYNSPLHF
j_call: TRBJ1-2; d_call: .; clone_size: .; v_call: TRBV6-5; cdr3_nt: TGTGCCAGCCGGTCCGGAGGAGATTATGGCTACACCTTC; cdr3_aa: CASRSGGDYGYTF
j_call: TRBJ2-7; d_call: TRBD1; clone_size: .; v_call: TRBV19; cdr3_nt: TGTGCCAGTACCCCAAGGGCCGGACAGGGGTCCTACGAGCAGTACTTC; cdr3_aa: CASTPRAGQGSYEQYF
j_call: TRBJ1-2; d_call: .; clone_size: .; v_call: TRBV12-3/TRBV12-4; cdr3_nt: TGTGCCAGCAGTTTATCAGGGGTCTATGGCTACACCTTC; cdr3_aa: CASSLSGVYGYTF
j_call: TRBJ1-5; d_call: .; clone_size: .; v_call: TRBV5-5; cdr3_nt: TGTGCCAGCAGCTTGGGTCCAAATCAGCCCCAGCATTTT; cdr3_aa: CASSLGPNQPQHF
j_call: TRBJ2-3; d_call: TRBD2; clone_size: .; v_call: TRBV7-2; cdr3_nt: TGTGCCAGCAGCTTAGCTCCGGGACTAGCGGGGGGCGGAGGTTTGGATACGCAGTATTTT; cdr3_aa: CASSLAPGLAGGGGLDTQYF